The 22 T cell receptor beta chains below all came from one sample that was sequenced in a study of blood T cell repertoires in COVID-19. Profiling relied on immunoSEQ multiplex PCR, and the TCRdb table lists in-frame clones only, not all of them. The sample has around 200,000 clones; around four fifths are singletons. Sequenced input: peripheral blood. The receptor set was obtained from a man aged 45 to 65 with active or convalescent COVID-19.

For this clone: The junction departs from the called germline gene at one end, perhaps through a read error. The rearrangement uses TRBV2 and TRBJ1-3; D is uncertain. Per the germline V gene, CDR1 is SNHLY and CDR2 is FYNNEI. This CDR3 comprises 11 residues. CDR3 in amino acids: CASSADGEEDF. CDR3 DNA sequence: TGTGCCAGCAGCGCAGACGGTGAGGAAGATTTT.

The chain employs TRBV30 and TRBJ1-3; D ambiguous. The CDR3 length is 16 residues. The germline CDR1 and CDR2 sequences are GTSNPN and SVGIG (reference sequence). Deletions cut 2 bases from V and 0 bases from J, with 14 bases between. CDR3 amino acids: CAWSPSGSLSGNTIYF. The CDR3 bases are TGTGCCTGGAGTCCCTCGGGTTCACTCTCTGGAAACACCATATATTTT.

For the CDR3, the DNA is TGTGCCAGCAGTTACAGCACAGGGGATAATCAGCCCCAGCATTTT. Its protein product is CASSYSTGDNQPQHF. This chain joins TRBV6-5 and TRBJ1-5, with 7 positions matching TRBD1. Per the germline V gene, CDR1 is MNHEY and CDR2 is SVGAGI. This CDR3 comprises 15 residues. The J segment lost 4 bases and the V segment lost 2 bases, leaving 5 bases of the junction unmatched.

The gene calls are TRBV7-2 and TRBJ2-5, with a weak D call TRBD1 (6 bases). V lost 1 base to trimming and J lost 5 bases, with 14 bases between them. Germline V gene sequence: CDR1 SGHTA, CDR2 FQGNSA. This CDR3 has 15 residues. CDR3 bases: TGTGCCAGCAGCTTAGTCGGCAGGGGAGAGGAGACCCAGTACTTC. Its protein product is CASSLVGRGEETQYF.

The chain carries TRBV5-4 and TRBJ2-7, with 7 bases matching TRBD1. The V and J ends lost 4 bases and 2 bases, in that order; junction bases with no gene match: 6. Looked up from germline, CDR1 is SGHNT and CDR2 is YYREEE (reference sequence). The CDR3 covers 14 residues. In nucleotides, the CDR3 is TGTGCCAGCAGCCTCCGGGACAGTACCTACGAGCAGTACTTC. Translated: CASSLRDSTYEQYF.

V gene TRBV6-5 combines with J gene TRBJ1-6; 8 nucleotides align to TRBD1. With 0 bases clipped from V and 7 bases from J, the junction kept 5 bases outside the gene matches. The CDR3 has 16 residues. CDR1 is MNHEY, CDR2 SVGAGI, per germline. This CDR3 is CASSYSRTGPNSPLHF. CDR3 nucleotides: TGTGCCAGCAGTTACTCACGGACAGGGCCCAATTCACCCCTCCACTTT.

V is TRBV20-1 and J is TRBJ2-1, with 10 bases fitting TRBD2. The length of the CDR3 is 13 residues. Germline V CDR1 and CDR2: DFQATT, SNEGSKA (reference sequence). The V and J ends lost 3 bases and 11 bases, in that order; junction bases with no gene match: 7. Here the CDR3 reads CSASTSGEGKQFF. CDR3 sequence (DNA): TGCAGTGCTAGTACTAGCGGGGAGGGTAAGCAGTTCTTC.

The chain carries TRBV28 and TRBJ1-2; no clear D. This CDR3 has 13 residues. The V end lost 6 bases, the J end lost 6 bases, and 14 bases lay between the germline ends. Germline CDR1 reads MDHEN; CDR2 reads SYDVKM. The CDR3 DNA sequence: TGTGCCAGCAGCCTCTCCGCGGGGAATGGCTACACCTTC. Its translation is CASSLSAGNGYTF.

Only one count was recorded for this clone. The CDR3 sequence is CSASYLDRLSYEQYF. The CDR3 DNA reads as TGCAGTGCGAGTTACCTGGACAGGCTCTCCTACGAGCAGTACTTC. The chain employs TRBV20-1 and TRBJ2-7, with TRBD1 matching over 7 bases. Losses at the gene ends were 6 bases for V and 0 bases for J; bases not matched to a gene: 11. Per the germline V gene, CDR1 is DFQATT and CDR2 is SNEGSKA (reference sequence). The CDR3 sequence is 15 residues long.

The V call is TRBV27, the J call TRBJ1-2; D is undetermined. Germline V gene lookup returns CDR1 MNHEY and CDR2 SMNVEV (reference sequence). With 2 bases removed from V and 6 bases from J, the gap between germline ends came to 10 bases. The CDR3 totals 13 residues. The CDR3, as DNA: TGTGCCAGCAGTTTACAGGACGGGGATGGCTACACCTTC. Translated, it gives CASSLQDGDGYTF.

The V call is TRBV10-3, the J call TRBJ1-3; D gene uncertain. The CDR3 spans 14 residues. V was clipped by 7 bases and J by 0 bases, with 10 bases between them. Germline CDR1 is ENHRY and CDR2 is SYGVKD. The CDR3 bases are TGTGCCATCAACCAGGAAGCCTCTGGAAACACCATATATTTT. This sequence encodes CAINQEASGNTIYF.

The chain links TRBV30 to TRBJ1-2; 8 positions match TRBD1. Per germline, CDR1 GTSNPN and CDR2 SVGIG (reference sequence). The CDR3 runs to 15 residues. Losses at the gene ends were 1 base for V and 4 bases for J; bases not matched to a gene: 8. The CDR3 DNA follows: TGTGCCTGGAGTGGGAATGACAGGGGACTCTATGGCTACACCTTC. Protein sequence: CAWSGNDRGLYGYTF.

This clone was seen only once. This chain uses TRBV2 with TRBJ2-5; the match to TRBD1 covers 8 bases. This CDR3 spans 16 amino acids. Germline lookup yields CDR1 SNHLY and CDR2 FYNNEI. The V gene end was trimmed by 7 bases and the J gene end by 5 bases; junction bases not matched to a gene: 15. The CDR3 nucleotides are TGTGCCAGCACCCTAGCCCACAGGGGGTCGCCTGAGACCCAGTACTTC. It encodes CASTLAHRGSPETQYF.

The chain uses TRBV28 and TRBJ2-3, with TRBD2 identical over 7 bases. This CDR3 is 16 amino acids long. The J segment lost 6 bases and the V segment lost 3 bases, leaving 12 bases of the junction unmatched. Germline lookup yields CDR1 MDHEN and CDR2 SYDVKM. The CDR3 sequence: CASSFAASGTWDTQYF. The CDR3 coding sequence is TGTGCCAGCAGTTTCGCGGCTAGCGGAACCTGGGATACGCAGTATTTT.

The genes are TRBV6-6 and TRBJ1-1, with D hard to call. Germline V gene data show CDR1 as MNHNY and CDR2 as SVGAGI (reference sequence). Trimming took off 5 bases at V and 2 bases at J, with 15 bases between the two ends. The CDR3 is made up of 15 amino acids. CDR3 amino acids: CASSTVGRLNTEAFF. CDR3 in DNA: TGTGCCAGCAGTACCGTCGGGAGGCTTAACACTGAAGCTTTCTTT.

This chain uses TRBV5-4 with TRBJ2-2; D is undetermined. The germline gives CDR1 SGHNT, CDR2 YYREEE (reference sequence). The CDR3 is made up of 15 amino acids. Trimming took off 5 bases at V and 5 bases at J, with 16 bases between the two ends. In nucleotides, the CDR3 is TGTGCCAGCAGGAGTACAGCTGCCCAAACCGGGGAGCTGTTTTTT. It specifies CASRSTAAQTGELFF.

The chain is built from TRBV7-2 and TRBJ2-2; TRBD2 is a possible D gene (6 bases). From germline, CDR1 is SGHTA and CDR2 FQGNSA. The V end lost 2 bases, the J end lost 7 bases, and 17 bases lay between the germline ends. There are 16 residues in the CDR3. The CDR3: CASSLRQIARGGELFF. CDR3 in DNA: TGTGCCAGCAGCTTACGACAGATCGCGCGGGGCGGGGAGCTGTTTTTT.

This clone was seen repeatedly, ten times or more. V usage is TRBV11-2 and J usage is TRBJ1-2; 9 nucleotides agree with TRBD1. In germline, CDR1 is SGHAT, CDR2 FQNNGV. V gave up 10 bases and J gave up 6 bases; unmatched junction bases: 18. The CDR3 loop spans 16 amino acids. The CDR3 nucleotides read TGTGCCAATCTGAATCCCCCGGGACAGGGTTTCGATGGCTACACCTTC. Protein sequence: CANLNPPGQGFDGYTF.

This chain joins TRBV6-5 and TRBJ2-2; TRBD1 is a possible D gene (6 bases). This CDR3 has 16 amino acids. Trimming took off 4 bases at V and 5 bases at J, with 17 bases between the two ends. The germline CDR1 and CDR2 sequences are MNHEY and SVGAGI. The CDR3 nucleotides read TGTGCCAGCAGTTGGCTTGCAGGGGCGCAGACCGGGGAGCTGTTTTTT. It is translated as CASSWLAGAQTGELFF.

The sample holds a few counts of this clone. The chain has TRBV7-9 and TRBJ2-2, with TRBD1 matching 7 bases. The CDR3 covers 15 residues. The trim removed 1 base at V and 7 bases at J, leaving 6 bases unmatched. Germline-derived CDR1 and CDR2 are SEHNR and FQNEAQ (reference sequence). The CDR3 reads CASSLEKGAIGELFF. The DNA for the CDR3 is TGTGCCAGCAGCTTAGAAAAGGGGGCGATCGGGGAGCTGTTTTTT.

The J gene is TRBJ2-1, the V gene TRBV18; 8 bases are shared with TRBD1. Germline V gene data show CDR1 as KGHSH and CDR2 as LQKENI. This CDR3 comprises 15 residues. With 5 bases clipped from V and 3 bases from J, the junction kept 6 bases outside the gene matches. CDR3 coding DNA: TGTGCCAGCTCAGCGGCAGGGGGCGTCTACAATGAGCAGTTCTTC. It codes for CASSAAGGVYNEQFF.

This sequence joins TRBV2 and TRBJ1-1, with no clear D. CDR1 is SNHLY, CDR2 FYNNEI, per germline. The CDR3 is 13 residues long. Trimming took off 7 bases at V and 0 bases at J, with 9 bases between the two ends. The CDR3 DNA reads as TGTGCCAGCACCGACAATTTGAACACTGAAGCTTTCTTT. Protein product: CASTDNLNTEAFF.